The clone carrying this T cell receptor (beta chain) was recorded many times. As yet, its antigen is unknown. Researchers amplified the TCR beta CDR3 regions from RNA transcripts. RT-PCR in the first round (using the HTBI primer set) targeted the TCR CDR3. TCRdb ran MiXCR on the multiplex PCR reads and lists one entry per CDR3 protein. Of 90,000 to 120,000 distinct CDR3 sequences in the sample, 16% were seen once. This sample was included in a study of T cells in Graves' hyperthyroidism and ophthalmopathy. Study-wide results and caveats: In blood, most of the thyroid clonotypes expanded above 0.001 were also present.

Subjects aged 18 to 65 presented with newly diagnosed hyperthyroidism of less than 2 months' duration. Pregnant or lactating patients were excluded, as were those with uncontrolled infection or other autoimmune disease. This sample holds PBMCs from 9.5 to 10 ml fresh peripheral blood. Sequenced input: blood. The origin of this receptor is a woman in her forties or fifties with Graves' hyperthyroidism.

The CDR3 sequence is CSARDPRLVHNEQFF. CDR3 DNA sequence: TGCAGTGCTAGAGATCCGCGACTAGTCCACAATGAGCAGTTCTTC. The chain links TRBV20-1 to TRBJ2-1; D possibly corresponds to TRBD2 (6 bases). The CDR3 length is 15 residues. From germline, CDR1 is DFQATT and CDR2 SNEGSKA (reference sequence). Trimming removed 0 bases from V and 5 bases from J, with 14 bases in between.